The clone carrying this T cell receptor beta chain occurred many times. What it binds is not known. This CDR3 comprises 18 residues. After removal of 0 bases from V and 1 base from J, the junction contained 11 bases not matched to a gene. Germline V CDR1 and CDR2: DFQATT, SNEGSKA (reference sequence). Using RNA template, CDR3s of TCR alpha and beta were amplified with iRepertoire arm-PCR. TCRdb itself ran the multiplex PCR reads through MiXCR, one entry per CDR3 protein. The sample comprises fewer than 250,000 distinct CDR3 sequences, roughly a third of which are singletons, and around 20% rests with the top ten. The sample is drawn from a study of glioma-infiltrating T cells. Study observations and caveats: Gliomas, especially low-grade, showed above-expected tissue-blood divergence; non-neoplastic patients showed below.

What was sequenced was glioma tissue, nonneoplastic brain tissue, or PBMCs (not recorded which). The rearrangement joins TRBV20-1 to TRBJ2-1; 8 bases fit TRBD2. The clonotype originates from a human donor with low-grade glioma or glioblastoma, undergoing nonglioma brain surgery, or in good health (not recorded which). The CDR3 coding sequence is TGCAGTGCTAGAGATCCCCCGTCTAGCGGGCGTTCCTACAATGAGCAGTTCTTC. It yields the protein CSARDPPSSGRSYNEQFF.